Listed below are T cell receptor beta chains from one sample, sequenced in a study of shared clonotypes between healthy human individuals. Only in-frame clones appear in the TCRdb table, and some are missing; sequencing was by immunoSEQ multiplex PCR. Here the sample spans over 2,000,000 clones, 90% to 95% being singletons. Material for sequencing was naive CD8+ T cells from PBMCs. The receptors shown here come from a young man in good health. Some clones in this sample may be carry-over from other donors' samples. Each CDR3 is given with its conserved first and last residue. The order of the fields is D gene, clone size, V gene, J gene, CDR3 DNA, CDR3 protein. The D gene is left open where the match is weak. Some rows mark clone size as missing; the rest say once, few, many or name a class of expanded clone.

D: -; size: -; V: TRBV9; J: TRBJ1-1; DNA: TGTGCCAGCAGCGCCATTTTGAAATCTGAAGCTTTCTTT; CDR3: CASSAILKSEAFF
D: -; size: once; V: TRBV9; J: TRBJ2-7; DNA: TGTGCCAGCAGCGAGAGGGTCCTAGCGACTACCTACGAGCAGTACTTC; CDR3: CASSERVLATTYEQYF
D: TRBD1; size: -; V: TRBV6-8; J: TRBJ2-7; DNA: TGTGCCAGCAGAGTGAGGACAGGGAGCTCCTACGAGCAGTACTTC; CDR3: CASRVRTGSSYEQYF
D: -; size: -; V: TRBV7-2; J: TRBJ2-7; DNA: TGTGCCAGCAGCTCCCCCCCACAGGACGAGCAGTACTTC; CDR3: CASSSPPQDEQYF
D: TRBD1; size: -; V: TRBV6-1; J: TRBJ2-7; DNA: TGTGCCAGCAGTGAAGAGGTCGGACAGGGGGCCGACGAGCAGTACTTC; CDR3: CASSEEVGQGADEQYF
D: TRBD1; size: -; V: TRBV7-6; J: TRBJ1-5; DNA: TGTGCCAGCAGCAGCGACAGGGGGAGAAGGAGCGCCCAGCATTTT; CDR3: CASSSDRGRRSAQHF
D: -; size: -; V: TRBV27; J: TRBJ1-1; DNA: TGTGCCAGCAGTTTATCATCCGGGGGGTACACTGAAGCTTTCTTT; CDR3: CASSLSSGGYTEAFF
D: -; size: many; V: TRBV19; J: TRBJ1-1; DNA: TGTGCCAGTAGTATATGGGGGAACACTGAAGCTTTCTTT; CDR3: CASSIWGNTEAFF
D: TRBD1; size: -; V: TRBV28; J: TRBJ1-1; DNA: TGTGCCAGCAGTCCAATAGGGACAGCCGGGGCAGCTTTCTTT; CDR3: CASSPIGTAGAAFF
D: TRBD2; size: -; V: TRBV29-1; J: TRBJ2-1; DNA: TGCAGCGCAGAAGGGACTAGCGGATTCGCCGTGGGGTACAATGAGCAGTTCTTC; CDR3: CSAEGTSGFAVGYNEQFF
D: -; size: -; V: TRBV4-1; J: TRBJ2-1; DNA: TGCGCCAGCAGCCAAGTGAAAGGCCTCGCAACCTACAATGAGCAGTTCTTC; CDR3: CASSQVKGLATYNEQFF
D: -; size: -; V: TRBV25-1; J: TRBJ1-2; DNA: TGTGCCAGCACCCCAACGGGCAGCTATGGCTACACCTTC; CDR3: CASTPTGSYGYTF
D: TRBD1; size: -; V: TRBV9; J: TRBJ2-1; DNA: TGTGCCAGCAGCGTAGCTGTCGATGGCAGGGGGCGCGATGGGCAGTTCTTC; CDR3: CASSVAVDGRGRDGQFF
D: -; size: -; V: TRBV7-9; J: TRBJ2-1; DNA: TGTGCCAGCAGCCCAGGACTCCTACTCTCCTACAATGAGCAGTTCTTC; CDR3: CASSPGLLLSYNEQFF
D: TRBD2; size: -; V: TRBV4-1; J: TRBJ2-7; DNA: TGCGCCAGCAGCCAAGTGTCTAGCGGGAGTGGGGTCTACGAGCAGTACTTC; CDR3: CASSQVSSGSGVYEQYF
D: TRBD1; size: -; V: TRBV6-5; J: TRBJ1-1; DNA: TGTGCCAGCAGTTCCTCGACAGGGGTCACTGAAGCTTTCTTT; CDR3: CASSSSTGVTEAFF
D: TRBD1; size: -; V: TRBV7-9; J: TRBJ2-5; DNA: TGTGCCAGCAGACACGGACAGGGGTCTTTGGAGACCCAGTACTTC; CDR3: CASRHGQGSLETQYF
D: -; size: -; V: TRBV10-3; J: TRBJ2-7; DNA: TGTGCCATCAGTGAGTCTGACTTTTCGCCTCCTTACGAGCAGTACTTC; CDR3: CAISESDFSPPYEQYF
D: TRBD1; size: -; V: TRBV7-8; J: TRBJ2-1; DNA: TGTGCCAGCAGCTTAGCGGCACAGGGGGCATCGAATGAGCAGTTCTTC; CDR3: CASSLAAQGASNEQFF
D: -; size: -; V: TRBV13; J: TRBJ2-2; DNA: TGTGCCAGCAGCTTAGCCGGGGGTATCACAAACACCGGGGAGCTGTTTTTT; CDR3: CASSLAGGITNTGELFF
D: -; size: -; V: TRBV27; J: TRBJ2-1; DNA: TGTGCCAGCAGTTTAGACTGGGGCCCCTACAATGAGCAGTTCTTC; CDR3: CASSLDWGPYNEQFF
D: -; size: -; V: TRBV7-8; J: TRBJ2-7; DNA: TGTGCCAGCAGCTTAGGGTTAGCGATCTCCTACGAGCAGTACTTC; CDR3: CASSLGLAISYEQYF
D: -; size: once; V: TRBV6-1; J: TRBJ2-1; DNA: TGTGCCAGCAGTGAACCTCGCATGTACAATGAGCAGTTCTTC; CDR3: CASSEPRMYNEQFF
D: -; size: once; V: TRBV28; J: TRBJ2-7; DNA: TGTGCCAGCAGATCGGGACCCCTAGGGCTCGACGAGCAGTACTTC; CDR3: CASRSGPLGLDEQYF
D: -; size: -; V: TRBV7-9; J: TRBJ1-1; DNA: TGTGCCAGCAGCCCCATAATTACCCCGGGGACTGAAGCTTTCTTT; CDR3: CASSPIITPGTEAFF
D: -; size: -; V: TRBV19; J: TRBJ2-5; DNA: TGTGCCAGTAGAGGGAGGCATTGGGCCCAAGAGACCCAGTACTTC; CDR3: CASRGRHWAQETQYF
D: -; size: -; V: TRBV10-2; J: TRBJ2-1; DNA: TGCGCCAGCAGTGAGTTTGGCGGATTCTCCTACAATGAGCAGTTCTTC; CDR3: CASSEFGGFSYNEQFF
D: TRBD1; size: -; V: TRBV28; J: TRBJ1-6; DNA: TGTGCCATCTCCGGGACAGGGGTTTCACCCCTCCACTTT; CDR3: CAISGTGVSPLHF
D: -; size: few; V: TRBV6-1; J: TRBJ1-2; DNA: TGTGCCAGCAAGGGAATGAGGGCGGAGGGCTACACCTTC; CDR3: CASKGMRAEGYTF
D: -; size: -; V: TRBV10-1; J: TRBJ2-3; DNA: TGCGCCAGCAGTGATGGGCTCGGCGGCACGGGGACGGCAGATACGCAGTATTTT; CDR3: CASSDGLGGTGTADTQYF
D: -; size: few; V: TRBV25-1; J: TRBJ1-1; DNA: TGTGCCAGCAGTGAAACAGGGAAAACTGAAGCTTTCTTT; CDR3: CASSETGKTEAFF
D: -; size: -; V: TRBV27; J: TRBJ1-2; DNA: TGTGCCAGCAGTTTCGGTACAAACTATGGCTACACCTTC; CDR3: CASSFGTNYGYTF
D: -; size: -; V: TRBV5-5; J: TRBJ1-2; DNA: TGTGCCAGCAGCTTGCATTCAGGGTCCGACTATGGCTACACCTTC; CDR3: CASSLHSGSDYGYTF
D: TRBD1; size: -; V: TRBV4-1; J: TRBJ2-7; DNA: TGCGCCAGCAGCCAAGATCCTGGTGGCAGGGGGTACGAGCAGTACTTC; CDR3: CASSQDPGGRGYEQYF
D: -; size: once; V: TRBV5-6; J: TRBJ1-1; DNA: TGTGCCAGCAGCGGCGGGGACACCCGTGTGGAAACTGAAGCTTTCTTT; CDR3: CASSGGDTRVETEAFF